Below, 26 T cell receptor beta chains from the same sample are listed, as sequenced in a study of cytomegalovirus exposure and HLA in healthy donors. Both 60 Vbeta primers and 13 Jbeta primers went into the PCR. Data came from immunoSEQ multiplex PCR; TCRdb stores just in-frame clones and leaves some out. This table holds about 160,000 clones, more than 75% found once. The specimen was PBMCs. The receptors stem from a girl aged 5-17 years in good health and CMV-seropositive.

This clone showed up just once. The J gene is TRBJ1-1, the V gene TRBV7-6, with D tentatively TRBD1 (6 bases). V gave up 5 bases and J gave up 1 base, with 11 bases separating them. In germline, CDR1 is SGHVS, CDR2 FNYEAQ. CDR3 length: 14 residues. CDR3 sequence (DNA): TGTGCCAGCAGCGCAGGGGTTGGGAACACTGAAGCTTTCTTT. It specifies CASSAGVGNTEAFF.

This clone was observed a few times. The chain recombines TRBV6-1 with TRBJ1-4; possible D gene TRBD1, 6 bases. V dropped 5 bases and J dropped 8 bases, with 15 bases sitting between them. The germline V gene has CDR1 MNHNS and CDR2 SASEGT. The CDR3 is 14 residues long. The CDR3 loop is CASSLRQAGEKLFF. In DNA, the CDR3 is TGTGCCAGCAGTCTCCGACAGGCTGGCGAAAAACTGTTTTTT.

CDR3 DNA sequence: TGCGCCAGCACCACAGGTCAGGGCTACGAGCAGTACTTC. It is translated as CASTTGQGYEQYF. J is TRBJ2-7 and V is TRBV5-1, with a tentative D call TRBD1 (5 bases). Germline CDR1 and CDR2: SGHRS and YFSETQ. The CDR3 extends over 13 amino acids. V was clipped by 6 bases and J by 3 bases, with 13 bases between them.

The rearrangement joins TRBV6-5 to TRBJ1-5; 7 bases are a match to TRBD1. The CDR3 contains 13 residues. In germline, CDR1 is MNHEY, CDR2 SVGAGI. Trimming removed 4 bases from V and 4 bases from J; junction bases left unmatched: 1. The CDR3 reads CASSWDRNQPQHF. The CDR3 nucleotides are TGTGCCAGCAGTTGGGACAGAAATCAGCCCCAGCATTTT.

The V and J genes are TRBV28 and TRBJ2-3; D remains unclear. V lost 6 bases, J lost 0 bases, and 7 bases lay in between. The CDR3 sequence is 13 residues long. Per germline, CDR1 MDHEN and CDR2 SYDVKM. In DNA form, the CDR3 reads TGTGCCAGCAGCCTTACTAGCACAGATACGCAGTATTTT. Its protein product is CASSLTSTDTQYF.

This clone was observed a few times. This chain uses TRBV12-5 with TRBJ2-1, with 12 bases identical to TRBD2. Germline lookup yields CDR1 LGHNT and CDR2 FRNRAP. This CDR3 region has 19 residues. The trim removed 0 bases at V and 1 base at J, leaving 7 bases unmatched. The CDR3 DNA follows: TGTGCTAGTGGTTTGGTAAGGCTAGCGGGGGGGCCATCCTACAATGAGCAGTTCTTC. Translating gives CASGLVRLAGGPSYNEQFF. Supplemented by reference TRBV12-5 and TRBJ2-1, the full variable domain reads DARVTQTPRHKVTEMGQEVTMRCQPILGHNTVFWYRQTMMQGLELLAYFRNRAPLDDSGMPKDRFSAEMPDATLATLKIQPSEPRDSAVYFCASGLVRLAGGPSYNEQFFGPGTRLTVL.

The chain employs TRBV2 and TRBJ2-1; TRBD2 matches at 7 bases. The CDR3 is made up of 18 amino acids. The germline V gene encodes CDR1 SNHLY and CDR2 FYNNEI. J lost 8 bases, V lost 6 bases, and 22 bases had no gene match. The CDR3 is CASSDASPFGLDSHEQFF. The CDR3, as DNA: TGTGCCAGCAGCGATGCATCTCCCTTTGGACTAGACAGCCATGAGCAGTTCTTC.

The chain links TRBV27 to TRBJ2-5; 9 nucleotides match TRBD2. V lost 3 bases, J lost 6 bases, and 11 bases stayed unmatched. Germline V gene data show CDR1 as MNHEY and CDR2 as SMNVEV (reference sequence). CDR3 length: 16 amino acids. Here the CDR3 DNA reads TGTGCCAGCAGTTTTAAAGGCGGGGGGGCCCCCAAGACCCAGTACTTC. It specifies CASSFKGGGAPKTQYF.

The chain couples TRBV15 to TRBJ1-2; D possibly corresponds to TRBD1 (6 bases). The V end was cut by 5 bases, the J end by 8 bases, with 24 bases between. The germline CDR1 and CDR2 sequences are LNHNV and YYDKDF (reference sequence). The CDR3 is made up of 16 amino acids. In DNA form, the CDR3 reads TGTGCCACCAGCGCAGAGACGATCGGGGGGGCGCGAGGCTACACCTTC. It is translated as CATSAETIGGARGYTF. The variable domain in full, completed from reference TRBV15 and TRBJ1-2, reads DAMVIQNPRYQVTQFGKPVTLSCSQTLNHNVMYWYQQKSSQAPKLLFHYYDKDFNNEADTPDNFQSRRPNTSFCFLDIRSPGLGDTAMYLCATSAETIGGARGYTFGSGTRLTVV.

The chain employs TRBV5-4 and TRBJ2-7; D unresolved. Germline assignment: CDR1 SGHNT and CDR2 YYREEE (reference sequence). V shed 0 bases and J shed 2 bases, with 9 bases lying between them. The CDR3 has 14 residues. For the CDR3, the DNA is TGTGCCAGCAGCTTGGACTCCACCACCTACGAGCAGTACTTC. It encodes CASSLDSTTYEQYF.

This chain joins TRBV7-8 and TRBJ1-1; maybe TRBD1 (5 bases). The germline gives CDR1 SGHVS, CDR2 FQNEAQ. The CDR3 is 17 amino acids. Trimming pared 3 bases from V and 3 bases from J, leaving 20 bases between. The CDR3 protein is CASSFGRREIGDTEAFF. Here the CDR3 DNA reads TGTGCCAGCAGCTTCGGACGGAGGGAAATAGGGGACACTGAAGCTTTCTTT. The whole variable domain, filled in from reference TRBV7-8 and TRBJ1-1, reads GAGVSQSPRYKVAKRGQDVALRCDPISGHVSLFWYQQALGQGPEFLTYFQNEAQLDKSGLPSDRFFAERPEGSVSTLKIQRTQQEDSAVYLCASSFGRREIGDTEAFFGQGTRLTVV.

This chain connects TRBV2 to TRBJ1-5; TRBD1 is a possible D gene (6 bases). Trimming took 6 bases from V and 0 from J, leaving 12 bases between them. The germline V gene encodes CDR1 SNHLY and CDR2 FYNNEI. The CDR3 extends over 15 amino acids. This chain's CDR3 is CASRDRTHSNQPQHF. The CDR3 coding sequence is TGTGCCAGCAGAGACAGGACTCATAGCAATCAGCCCCAGCATTTT.

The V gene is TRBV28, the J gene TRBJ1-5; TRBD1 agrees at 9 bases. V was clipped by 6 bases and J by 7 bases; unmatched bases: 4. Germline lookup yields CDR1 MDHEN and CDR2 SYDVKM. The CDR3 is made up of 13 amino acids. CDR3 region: CASREDRGQPQHF. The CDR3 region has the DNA TGTGCCAGCAGAGAGGACAGGGGACAGCCCCAGCATTTT.

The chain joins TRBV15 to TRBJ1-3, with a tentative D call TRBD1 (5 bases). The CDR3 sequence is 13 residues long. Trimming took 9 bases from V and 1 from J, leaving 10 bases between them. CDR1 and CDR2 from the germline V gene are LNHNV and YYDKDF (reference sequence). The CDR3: CATGTESGNTIYF. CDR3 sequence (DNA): TGTGCCACTGGGACTGAATCTGGAAACACCATATATTTT. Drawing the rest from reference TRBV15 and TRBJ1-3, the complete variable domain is DAMVIQNPRYQVTQFGKPVTLSCSQTLNHNVMYWYQQKSSQAPKLLFHYYDKDFNNEADTPDNFQSRRPNTSFCFLDIRSPGLGDTAMYLCATGTESGNTIYFGEGSWLTVV.

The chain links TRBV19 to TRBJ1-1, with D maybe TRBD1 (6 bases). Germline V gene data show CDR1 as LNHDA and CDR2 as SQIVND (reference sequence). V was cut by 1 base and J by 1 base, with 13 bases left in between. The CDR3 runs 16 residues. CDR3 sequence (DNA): TGTGCCAGTAGTATAGGAGTGGGGGCCTCGAACACTGAAGCTTTCTTT. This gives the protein CASSIGVGASNTEAFF.

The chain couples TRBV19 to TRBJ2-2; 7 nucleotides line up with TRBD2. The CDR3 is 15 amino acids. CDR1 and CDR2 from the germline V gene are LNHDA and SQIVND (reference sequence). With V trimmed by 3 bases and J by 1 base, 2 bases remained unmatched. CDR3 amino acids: CASSMGLMNTGELFF. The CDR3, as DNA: TGTGCCAGTAGTATGGGACTAATGAACACCGGGGAGCTGTTTTTT.

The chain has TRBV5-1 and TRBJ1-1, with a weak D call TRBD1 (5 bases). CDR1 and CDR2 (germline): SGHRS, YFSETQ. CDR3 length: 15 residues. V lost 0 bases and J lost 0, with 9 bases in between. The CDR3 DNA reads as TGCGCCAGCAGCTTGGGGGGCGGTATGAACACTGAAGCTTTCTTT. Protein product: CASSLGGGMNTEAFF.

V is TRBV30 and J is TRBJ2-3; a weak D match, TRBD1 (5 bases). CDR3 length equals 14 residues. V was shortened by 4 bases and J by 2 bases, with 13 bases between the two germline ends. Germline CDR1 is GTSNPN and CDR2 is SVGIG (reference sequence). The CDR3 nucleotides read TGTGCCTGGACAAGGGGTATGAACACAGATACGCAGTATTTT. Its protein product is CAWTRGMNTDTQYF.

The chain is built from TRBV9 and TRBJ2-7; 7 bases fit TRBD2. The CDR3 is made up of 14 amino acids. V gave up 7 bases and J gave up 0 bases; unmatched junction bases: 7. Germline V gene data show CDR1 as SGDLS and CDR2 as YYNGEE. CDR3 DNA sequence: TGTGCCAGCTCCGCGGGGACTAACTCCTACGAGCAGTACTTC. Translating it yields CASSAGTNSYEQYF.

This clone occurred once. The CDR3 reads CASSPGQGYGYTF. CDR3 nucleotides: TGCGCCAGCAGCCCGGGACAGGGCTATGGCTACACCTTC. The chain is built from TRBV5-1 and TRBJ1-2; 9 positions agree with TRBD1. The length of the CDR3 is 13 residues. CDR1 and CDR2 from the germline V gene are SGHRS and YFSETQ. The V gene end was trimmed by 4 bases and the J gene end by 4 bases; junction bases not matched to a gene: 2.

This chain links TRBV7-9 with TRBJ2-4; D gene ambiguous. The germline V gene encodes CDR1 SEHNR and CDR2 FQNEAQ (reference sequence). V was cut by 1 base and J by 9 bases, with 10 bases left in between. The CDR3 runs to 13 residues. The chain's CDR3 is CASSLEQDLIQYF. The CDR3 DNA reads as TGTGCCAGCAGCTTAGAGCAGGATCTCATTCAGTACTTC.

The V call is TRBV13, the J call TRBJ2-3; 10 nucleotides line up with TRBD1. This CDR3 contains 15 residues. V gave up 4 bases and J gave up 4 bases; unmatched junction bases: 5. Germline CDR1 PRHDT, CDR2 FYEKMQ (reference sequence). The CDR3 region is CASSYQTGGPDTQYF. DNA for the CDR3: TGTGCCAGCAGCTACCAGACAGGGGGCCCAGATACGCAGTATTTT.

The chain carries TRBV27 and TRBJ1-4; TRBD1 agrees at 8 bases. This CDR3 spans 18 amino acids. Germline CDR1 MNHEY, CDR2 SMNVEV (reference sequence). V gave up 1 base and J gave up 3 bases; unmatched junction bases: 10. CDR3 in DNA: TGTGCCAGCAGTTTATACTACGGACAGACAGGGGCTAATGAAAAACTGTTTTTT. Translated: CASSLYYGQTGANEKLFF.

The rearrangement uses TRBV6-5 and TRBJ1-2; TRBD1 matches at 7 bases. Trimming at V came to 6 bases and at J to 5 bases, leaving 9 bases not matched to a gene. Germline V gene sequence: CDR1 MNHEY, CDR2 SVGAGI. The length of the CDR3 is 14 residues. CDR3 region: CASSRDRVVYGYTF. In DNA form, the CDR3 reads TGTGCCAGCAGCCGAGACAGGGTTGTATATGGCTACACCTTC.

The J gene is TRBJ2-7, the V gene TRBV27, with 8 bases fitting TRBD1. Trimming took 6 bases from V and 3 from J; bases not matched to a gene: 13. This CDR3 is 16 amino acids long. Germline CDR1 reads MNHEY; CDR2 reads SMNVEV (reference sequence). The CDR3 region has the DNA TGTGCCAGCAGCCTGACAGGGGCATTAGCAGGCTACGAGCAGTACTTC. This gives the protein CASSLTGALAGYEQYF.

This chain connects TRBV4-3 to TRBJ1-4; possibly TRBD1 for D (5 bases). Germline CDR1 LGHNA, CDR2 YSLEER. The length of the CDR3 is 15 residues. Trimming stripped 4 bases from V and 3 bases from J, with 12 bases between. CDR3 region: CASSPSGGPNEKLFF. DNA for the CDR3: TGCGCCAGCAGCCCCTCCGGGGGACCTAATGAAAAACTGTTTTTT.